This is a list of T cell receptor beta chains from one sample in a study of T cells in Graves' hyperthyroidism and ophthalmopathy. TCRdb re-called the multiplex PCR reads with MiXCR, one entry per CDR3 protein. The table lists roughly 720,000 distinct CDR3 sequences, around 15% of them singletons. Material for sequencing was blood. These receptors came from a man between 45 and 60 years old with Graves' hyperthyroidism. The CDR3 runs from the conserved cysteine through the conserved F or W. A D gene is named only where the DNA matches it firmly. Expanded clones get a size class; other rows say once, few or many, or leave the size out.

TRBD2	NA	TRBV7-2	TRBJ2-1	TGTGCCAGCAGCCCCCCTAGCGGATCCTTCTACAATGAGCAGTGCTTC	CASSPPSGSFYNEQCF
NA	few	TRBV9	TRBJ1-5	TGTGCCAGCGGACCAGGGTATTATCAGCCCCAGCATTTT	CASGPGYYQPQHF
NA	few	TRBV20-1	TRBJ1-1	TGCAGTGCTACAGGGGCCGGGGTGTACACTGAAGCTTTCTTT	CSATGAGVYTEAFF
NA	many	TRBV12-3/TRBV12-4	TRBJ1-2	TGTGCCAGCAGTCAGCCTTCCGCCATTGGTACCTTC	CASSQPSAIGTF
NA	few	TRBV20-1	TRBJ1-6	TGCAGTGCCCACGGGGGGGTGGAATCACCCCTCCACTTT	CSAHGGVESPLHF
NA	many	TRBV7-3	TRBJ1-1	TGTGCCAGCAGCTTAACGACAGGCACTGAAGCTTTCTTT	CASSLTTGTEAFF
TRBD1	NA	TRBV6-5	TRBJ1-3	TGTGCCAGCAGTTACAAGGGACAGGGACCACCTGGAAACACCATATATTTT	CASSYKGQGPPGNTIYF
NA	many	TRBV27	TRBJ2-1	TGTGCCAGCAGTTTATTTGGGCGGCGGAGCTCCTACAATGAGCAGTTCTTC	CASSLFGRRSSYNEQFF
TRBD2	many	TRBV28	TRBJ2-1	TGTGCCAGCAGTTCCCTAGCGGGGGGGACGGTCGAGCAGTTCTTC	CASSSLAGGTVEQFF
TRBD2	NA	TRBV7-2	TRBJ2-1	TGTGCCAGCAGCCCCGTTTTCGGGACTAGCGGGAACAATGAGCAGTTCTTC	CASSPVFGTSGNNEQFF
NA	NA	TRBV28	TRBJ2-7	TGTGCCAGCAGTTTCTCAGGGATGGTTCGGCGGTACTTC	CASSFSGMVRRYF
NA	few	TRBV13	TRBJ1-2	TGTGCCAGCAGCCCCCCGCAGGGGCTCTATGGCTACACCTTC	CASSPPQGLYGYTF
NA	NA	TRBV29-1	TRBJ2-1	TGCAGCGTTCGGAGCGAGACGGTCTACAATGAGCAGTTCTTC	CSVRSETVYNEQFF
TRBD1	many	TRBV11-2	TRBJ2-7	TGTGCCAGCAGCTCCCTGCGGACAGGGGGTCGGGAGCAGTACTTC	CASSSLRTGGREQYF
TRBD1	many	TRBV28	TRBJ2-2	TGTGCCAGCAGTTCCGCGGGACAGGGGGTCGCGCTGTTTTTT	CASSSAGQGVALFF
TRBD2	few	TRBV20-1	TRBJ2-3	TGCAGTGCTAGGTGGGATGGTGGCGGGAGGGGGGATACGCAGTATTTT	CSARWDGGGRGDTQYF